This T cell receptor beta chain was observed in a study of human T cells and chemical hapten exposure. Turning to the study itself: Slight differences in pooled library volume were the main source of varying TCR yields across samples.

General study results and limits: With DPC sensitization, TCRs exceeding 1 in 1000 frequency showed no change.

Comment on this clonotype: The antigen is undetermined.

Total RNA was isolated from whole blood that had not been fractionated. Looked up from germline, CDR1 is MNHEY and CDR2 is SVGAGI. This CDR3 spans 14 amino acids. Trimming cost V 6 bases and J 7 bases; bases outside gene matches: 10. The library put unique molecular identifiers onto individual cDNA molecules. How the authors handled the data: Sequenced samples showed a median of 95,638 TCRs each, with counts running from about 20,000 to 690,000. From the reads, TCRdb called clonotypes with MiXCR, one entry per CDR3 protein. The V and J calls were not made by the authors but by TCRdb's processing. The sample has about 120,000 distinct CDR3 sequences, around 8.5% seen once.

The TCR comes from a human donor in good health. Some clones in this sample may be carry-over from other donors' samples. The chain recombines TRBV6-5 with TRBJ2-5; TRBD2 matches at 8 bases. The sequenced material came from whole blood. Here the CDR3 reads CASSSPKREWTQYF. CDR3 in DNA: TGTGCCAGCAGCTCTCCGAAGCGGGAGTGGACCCAGTACTTC.